This TCR beta chain was retrieved from a study of shared clonotypes between healthy human individuals (dated by TCRdb to 2020 to 2021). About the investigation overall: Two women and three men aged 18 to 49 years were included in the cohort. Per donor, three plates each were used for CD4 naive and CD4 memory, two for CD8 naive, and one for CD8 memory. The study deeply sequenced blood TCR repertoires of several healthy adults to estimate repertoire size and the extent of clonotype sharing between individuals. Libraries were prepared and TCR repertoires were sequenced by different laboratories using diverse techniques, in order to increase sequencing depth and limit assay-specific biases. Per donor, leukapheresis produced somewhere between about 0.94 and 8.9 billion PBMCs. Results and caveats for the whole study, not just this receptor: When a handful of donors were compared, the shared fraction of clonotypes was about 5% for naive CD4, around 4% for naive CD8, more than 2% for memory CD4, and less than 0.45% for memory CD8. Pairwise subsampling indicated that sequencing depth was expected to affect the degree of clonotype sharing among donors. The genetic and exposure-history diversity represented was limited by the small number of donors. Sampling was restricted to blood, and TCR repertoires in tissues likely differ from the TCR repertoires found in blood. Higher generation probabilities were observed for clonotypes shared by all four sorted-subset donors than for non-shared clonotypes. Rarefaction of sorted-subset datasets indicated incomplete sequencing despite the large sequencing depth. Estimated clonotype richness was generally larger for naive than for memory subsets.

TCR CDR3 regions were amplified from genomic DNA by multiplex PCR using the deep immunoSEQ assay. Genomic DNA extracted from each cell subset was distributed evenly over all wells of several immunoSEQ 96-well plates, and each plate served as one replicate. For sorted subsets, each replicate PCR was loaded with around 200 ng genomic DNA, equivalent to approximately 33,000 T cell genomes. Purified libraries were measured with a Qubit 3.0 fluorometer, size-checked on a Bioanalyzer 2100, and measured again with the KAPA Library Quantification kit. Every immunoSEQ 96-well plate was sequenced on a dedicated single-read 150-cycle Illumina NextSeq 550 flow cell. The source study handled its data this way. Because the immunoSEQ output included only junctional sequences and no quality scores, the filtering could not be the same as the filtering used for full-length reads. Sequences were annotated with PyIR, a Python wrapper for IgBLAST v1.9, and V/J genes and CDR3 were assigned using IMGT germline references. Reads with weak V/J assignments (E-value above 1e-6), missing CDR3, stop codons, out-of-frame junctions, or ambiguous translated residues were removed. V3J clonotypes were defined as sequences sharing the same inferred V gene, J gene, and CDR3 amino acid sequence. To compute the percentage overlap between repertoires, the number of shared unique clonotypes was divided by the size of the smaller repertoire. Richness of each repertoire was evaluated using RTK rarefaction, the Chao1 estimator, and Recon v2.1 estimates of unobserved clonotypes. OLGA was used to compute generation probabilities for all TCRbeta clonotypes that the gDNA method yielded from four donors. Imported from immuneACCESS, the table was reduced by TCRdb to in-frame sequences with V and J called. These copies leave out some clones; in studies compared against another copy, an unresolved V gene accounts for under half, and the cause of the remainder is not known. Clonal size and the V and J genes are those of that table, whereas D and trimming came from the DNA. In all, the sample holds some 2,000,000 clones, and just under 95% of those were seen once. 0.85% to 1.3% of the sample comes from the top ten.

For the CD8 naive samples, CD45RO-negative cells were positively selected for CCR7, yielding a CD45RA+CCR7+ population from which TemRA cells were excluded. Healthy HIV-negative adults with no recently reported acute infections or vaccinations were included as donors. Only Caucasian adults living in Nashville, Tennessee, USA were represented among the donors. Blood was collected by leukapheresis, and PBMCs were isolated by Ficoll-Histopaque density gradient centrifugation and then cryopreserved in liquid nitrogen vapor phase. Analytical flow cytometry was used to check the purity and quantity of every magnetically sorted T cell population. From each sorted fraction, genomic DNA was isolated and quantified by UV absorbance on a Nanodrop 2000c. The trim is 4 bases for V and 0 bases for J, with a gap of 10 bases between the germline ends. The CDR3 holds 15 amino acids from the cysteine to the phenylalanine. Only the CDR3 DNA stays, 45 bases, in frame from base 1. Sequences LNHDA (CDR1) and SQIVND (CDR2) are obtained from the germline V gene (reference sequence).

A word on this clone: Its target antigen remains unknown. One base away there is no much larger clone; base qualities are not given.

The sample consisted of naive CD8+ T cells sorted from blood. The label giving this sample's cell subset or site can be read as: CD45RA+CCR7+. The clonotype originates from a man aged 18 to 29 in good health. The V and J genes are TRBV19 and TRBJ1-5; the D gene remains uncertain. The DNA sequence is TGTGCCAGTAGTACGCGGAGCCTTAGCAATCAGCCCCAGCATTTT. Translated, this is CASSTRSLSNQPQHF. Here the CDR3 is joined to the reference TRBV19 and TRBJ1-5 genes, and the full variable domain is: DGGITQSPKYLFRKEGQNVTLSCEQNLNHDAMYWYRQDPGQGLRLIYYSQIVNDFQKGDIAEGYSVSREKKESFPLTVTSAQKNPTAFYLCASSTRSLSNQPQHFGDGTRLSIL.